This T cell receptor beta chain was identified in a study of shared clonotypes between healthy human individuals. The CDR3 loop spans 15 amino acids. The germline gives CDR1 LGHNT, CDR2 FRNRAP. With 5 bases clipped from V and 4 bases from J, the junction kept 7 bases outside the gene matches. Method: immunoSEQ multiplex PCR; TCRdb's copy keeps in-frame clones and lacks some. The repertoire includes about 2.2 million clones, roughly 93% of them detected once, and around 1.7% sits in the top ten. Positive CCR7 selection of CD45RO-negative cells yielded the naive CD8 cells, and terminally differentiated effector memory CD45RA+ cells were excluded.

The specimen sequenced was naive CD8+ T cells from PBMCs. The TCR was taken from a man between 18 and 35 years old in good health. Some clones in this sample may be carry-over from other donors' samples. The V gene is TRBV12-5, the J gene TRBJ2-2, with 7 bases aligning to TRBD1. In DNA, the CDR3 is TGTGCTAGTGGTCTCCGGACAGGCAGCACCGGGGAGCTGTTTTTT. As protein: CASGLRTGSTGELFF.